The rows below give T cell receptor beta chains drawn from one sample of a study of technical replicates of blood from four donors. TCRdb's copy holds only in-frame clones and misses some; the assay was immunoSEQ multiplex PCR. The repertoire holds around 100,000 clones, with about 95% as singletons. Specimen: T cells isolated from PBMCs. Receptor source: a human donor in good health. The CDR3 runs from the conserved cysteine through the conserved F or W. Each record gives: D gene, clone size, J gene, V gene, CDR3 DNA, CDR3 protein. D genes are given only for firm matches. The size of a clone is reported for some rows only, either as once, few or many, or as a class for expanded clones.

d_call: TRBD2; clone_size: NA; j_call: TRBJ2-1; v_call: TRBV2; cdr3_nt: TGTGCCAGTCCATTAGCGGGTTCCTACAATGAGCAGTTCTTC; cdr3_aa: CASPLAGSYNEQFF
d_call: NA; clone_size: NA; j_call: TRBJ1-1; v_call: TRBV18; cdr3_nt: TGTGCCAGCTCGAACCTGGACTCGTCTACTGAAGCTTTCTTT; cdr3_aa: CASSNLDSSTEAFF
d_call: TRBD1; clone_size: NA; j_call: TRBJ1-1; v_call: TRBV28; cdr3_nt: TGTGCCAGCAGTTTGACAGAGGACAGGTTGAACACTGAAGCTTTCTTT; cdr3_aa: CASSLTEDRLNTEAFF
d_call: TRBD1; clone_size: few; j_call: TRBJ2-7; v_call: TRBV29-1; cdr3_nt: TGCAGCGTTGGTTCCGGGACAGGGGTAGAGGAGCAGTACTTC; cdr3_aa: CSVGSGTGVEEQYF
d_call: TRBD1; clone_size: once; j_call: TRBJ2-7; v_call: TRBV19; cdr3_nt: TGTGCCAGTAGTATAGGGACAGGGTTCGAACAGTACTTC; cdr3_aa: CASSIGTGFEQYF
d_call: TRBD2; clone_size: NA; j_call: TRBJ2-7; v_call: TRBV4-1; cdr3_nt: TGCGCCAGCAGCCCAAACTCGGGGTCAGCAGCGGGAGCGTGGGAGCAGTACTTC; cdr3_aa: CASSPNSGSAAGAWEQYF
d_call: NA; clone_size: NA; j_call: TRBJ1-4; v_call: TRBV7-8; cdr3_nt: TGTGCCAGCAGGGGGCCCAGGGGTACGAATGAAAAACTGTTTTTT; cdr3_aa: CASRGPRGTNEKLFF
d_call: NA; clone_size: NA; j_call: TRBJ2-7; v_call: TRBV18; cdr3_nt: TGTGCCAGCTCAGAGAATCCCTACGAGCAGTACTTC; cdr3_aa: CASSENPYEQYF
d_call: TRBD2; clone_size: NA; j_call: TRBJ2-3; v_call: TRBV10-3; cdr3_nt: TGTGCCATCAGTGAGTTCGGACTAGCGGGCACAGATACGCAGTATTTT; cdr3_aa: CAISEFGLAGTDTQYF
d_call: TRBD2; clone_size: NA; j_call: TRBJ2-7; v_call: TRBV11-2; cdr3_nt: TGTGCCAGCAGCTTAGTCGAGCGGGAGGTTACGTACGAGCAGTACTTC; cdr3_aa: CASSLVEREVTYEQYF
d_call: NA; clone_size: NA; j_call: TRBJ1-5; v_call: TRBV27; cdr3_nt: TGTGCCAGCAGTTTAGCGGCAGGGGAAAGGGGGCAGCCCCAGCATTTT; cdr3_aa: CASSLAAGERGQPQHF
d_call: TRBD2; clone_size: NA; j_call: TRBJ2-7; v_call: TRBV27; cdr3_nt: TGTGCCAGCAGTTTCTCTAGCGGTAAATCCTACGAGCAGTACTTC; cdr3_aa: CASSFSSGKSYEQYF
d_call: TRBD1; clone_size: NA; j_call: TRBJ2-3; v_call: TRBV29-1; cdr3_nt: TGCAGCGTACCGGGACAGGGCGCAGATACGCAGTATTTT; cdr3_aa: CSVPGQGADTQYF
d_call: TRBD2; clone_size: NA; j_call: TRBJ2-3; v_call: TRBV7-8; cdr3_nt: TGTGCCAGCAGCTTCTTCCTAGCGGGTGCCCCTTTCGGAGATACGCAGTATTTT; cdr3_aa: CASSFFLAGAPFGDTQYF
d_call: TRBD1; clone_size: NA; j_call: TRBJ1-4; v_call: TRBV19; cdr3_nt: TGTGCCAGTAGCCCCCCGGCAGGGGGTTTCGAAAAACTGTTTTTT; cdr3_aa: CASSPPAGGFEKLFF
d_call: TRBD1; clone_size: NA; j_call: TRBJ1-1; v_call: TRBV5-1; cdr3_nt: TGCGCCAGCAGCTCGTTCCGGGACAGCCGTAGCACTGAAGCTTTCTTT; cdr3_aa: CASSSFRDSRSTEAFF
d_call: NA; clone_size: NA; j_call: TRBJ2-7; v_call: TRBV2; cdr3_nt: TGTGCCAGCAGTGAAAGTTGGGGCACGAGCTCCTACGAGCAGTACTTC; cdr3_aa: CASSESWGTSSYEQYF
d_call: NA; clone_size: NA; j_call: TRBJ1-4; v_call: TRBV6-5; cdr3_nt: TGTGCCAGCAGTTACCGTTTTAATGAAAAACTGTTTTTT; cdr3_aa: CASSYRFNEKLFF
d_call: TRBD1; clone_size: once; j_call: TRBJ2-7; v_call: TRBV13; cdr3_nt: TGTGCCAGCAGCTTAGGTGACAGGGGCTACGAGCAGTACTTC; cdr3_aa: CASSLGDRGYEQYF
d_call: NA; clone_size: once; j_call: TRBJ2-7; v_call: TRBV19; cdr3_nt: TGTGCCAGTAGTATTTTTAGCTCCTACGAGCAGTACTTC; cdr3_aa: CASSIFSSYEQYF
d_call: NA; clone_size: NA; j_call: TRBJ2-2; v_call: TRBV7-9; cdr3_nt: TGTGCCAGCAGCCCCACTAGGGCGGGGAACACCGGGGAGCTGTTTTTT; cdr3_aa: CASSPTRAGNTGELFF
d_call: TRBD2; clone_size: NA; j_call: TRBJ2-1; v_call: TRBV7-7; cdr3_nt: TGTGCCAGCAGCTTGGGCGGGAGCTACAATGAGCAGTTCTTC; cdr3_aa: CASSLGGSYNEQFF
d_call: NA; clone_size: NA; j_call: TRBJ2-7; v_call: TRBV28; cdr3_nt: TGTGCCAGCATGGAGGGCCCCGGGACAGCCTACGAGCAGTACTTC; cdr3_aa: CASMEGPGTAYEQYF
d_call: NA; clone_size: NA; j_call: TRBJ1-1; v_call: TRBV14; cdr3_nt: TGTGCCAGCAGCCCGCTGGGGGCGCGTGGGACTGAAGCTTTCTTT; cdr3_aa: CASSPLGARGTEAFF
d_call: NA; clone_size: NA; j_call: TRBJ2-1; v_call: TRBV6-5; cdr3_nt: TGTGCCAGCAGCCCCTTGCGGGAACTAAACAATGAGCAGTTCTTC; cdr3_aa: CASSPLRELNNEQFF
d_call: TRBD2; clone_size: NA; j_call: TRBJ2-1; v_call: TRBV28; cdr3_nt: TGTGCCAGCAGTTTACCTCTAGCGGGCGCTAGGGGAGAGCAGTTCTTC; cdr3_aa: CASSLPLAGARGEQFF
d_call: TRBD1; clone_size: NA; j_call: TRBJ2-1; v_call: TRBV19; cdr3_nt: TGTGCCAGTATACGACAGGGCTACAATGAGCAGTTCTTC; cdr3_aa: CASIRQGYNEQFF
d_call: TRBD2; clone_size: NA; j_call: TRBJ2-3; v_call: TRBV6-5; cdr3_nt: TGTGCCAGCAGTTCCCCAGCGGGAGCCACAGATACGCAGTATTTT; cdr3_aa: CASSSPAGATDTQYF
d_call: NA; clone_size: NA; j_call: TRBJ2-2; v_call: TRBV11-3; cdr3_nt: TGTGCCAGCAGCTTAGACGCCAGGGGTACCGGGGAGCTGTTTTTT; cdr3_aa: CASSLDARGTGELFF
d_call: TRBD2; clone_size: NA; j_call: TRBJ2-1; v_call: TRBV2; cdr3_nt: TGTGCCAGCCGTTCTCTAGCGGAGTACAATGAGCAGTTCTTC; cdr3_aa: CASRSLAEYNEQFF
d_call: TRBD1; clone_size: NA; j_call: TRBJ1-2; v_call: TRBV7-2; cdr3_nt: TGTGCCAGCAGCTCCAAAACGGGACAGGCTTATGGCTACACCTTC; cdr3_aa: CASSSKTGQAYGYTF
d_call: TRBD2; clone_size: NA; j_call: TRBJ2-1; v_call: TRBV5-1; cdr3_nt: TGCGCCAGCAGCTTGGCTGCTAGCGGGAGGGCTTCAGGAAATGAGCAGTTCTTC; cdr3_aa: CASSLAASGRASGNEQFF
d_call: NA; clone_size: NA; j_call: TRBJ2-2; v_call: TRBV4-2; cdr3_nt: TGTGCCAGCAGCCCAGAAACGGGACTCAACACCGGGGAGCTGTTTTTT; cdr3_aa: CASSPETGLNTGELFF
d_call: TRBD2; clone_size: NA; j_call: TRBJ2-1; v_call: TRBV5-1; cdr3_nt: TGCGCCAGCAGCTTGCGTTGGGCGTCAAGCGGGAACAATGAGCAGTTCTTC; cdr3_aa: CASSLRWASSGNNEQFF
d_call: NA; clone_size: NA; j_call: TRBJ2-1; v_call: TRBV4-1; cdr3_nt: TGCGCCAGCAGCCTAAACAATGAGCAGTTCTTC; cdr3_aa: CASSLNNEQFF
d_call: NA; clone_size: NA; j_call: TRBJ2-5; v_call: TRBV6-1; cdr3_nt: TGTGCCAGCAGAGGTAGAGTGCGCCCAGCGGAGACCCAGTACTTC; cdr3_aa: CASRGRVRPAETQYF
d_call: TRBD1; clone_size: NA; j_call: TRBJ2-2; v_call: TRBV19; cdr3_nt: TGTGCCAGTAGTATTGACAGGGAAGGGGACACCGGGGAGCTGTTTTTT; cdr3_aa: CASSIDREGDTGELFF
d_call: TRBD1; clone_size: NA; j_call: TRBJ2-5; v_call: TRBV6-5; cdr3_nt: TGTGCCAGCAGCGGACAGGGATCATCAGAGACCCAGTACTTC; cdr3_aa: CASSGQGSSETQYF
d_call: TRBD2; clone_size: NA; j_call: TRBJ2-7; v_call: TRBV2; cdr3_nt: TGTGCCAGCACCGGGGGGAACTCCTACGAGCAGTACTTC; cdr3_aa: CASTGGNSYEQYF
d_call: TRBD1; clone_size: NA; j_call: TRBJ2-3; v_call: TRBV15; cdr3_nt: TGTGCCACCAGCAGAGGGGCGACAGGGGCCACAGATACGCAGTATTTT; cdr3_aa: CATSRGATGATDTQYF
d_call: NA; clone_size: NA; j_call: TRBJ2-2; v_call: TRBV6-1; cdr3_nt: TGTGCCAGCAGTGGGGAGAAATTATCAGGGGAGCTGTTTTTT; cdr3_aa: CASSGEKLSGELFF
d_call: NA; clone_size: few; j_call: TRBJ1-1; v_call: TRBV6-5; cdr3_nt: TGTGCCAGCAGCCGGACACGCAACACTGAAGCTTTCTTT; cdr3_aa: CASSRTRNTEAFF
d_call: NA; clone_size: NA; j_call: TRBJ2-1; v_call: TRBV6-5; cdr3_nt: TGTGCCAGCAGTCCCACCCTATCGTCCTACAATGAGCAGTTCTTC; cdr3_aa: CASSPTLSSYNEQFF